Presented here are 25 T cell receptor beta chains from one specimen sequenced in a study of blood T cell repertoires in COVID-19. This table comes from immunoSEQ multiplex PCR, and its TCRdb copy is limited to in-frame clones, with some not included. This table holds roughly 150,000 clones, around 90% found once. Sequenced material: peripheral blood. The receptor set was obtained from a woman of 80 years or more with COVID-19, enrolled during active disease.

V and J are TRBV19 and TRBJ2-1; D is possibly TRBD1 (6 bases). The CDR3 runs to 15 residues. CDR1 is LNHDA and CDR2 is SQIVND in the germline V gene (reference sequence). Trimming stripped 6 bases from V and 0 bases from J, with 12 bases between. CDR3 region: CASSADRSSYNEQFF. CDR3 nucleotides: TGTGCCAGTAGCGCCGACAGGAGCTCCTACAATGAGCAGTTCTTC.

The chain has TRBV9 and TRBJ2-3, with a weak D call TRBD2 (6 bases). The V end lost 4 bases, the J end lost 3 bases, and 12 bases lay between the germline ends. Looked up from germline, CDR1 is SGDLS and CDR2 is YYNGEE. The CDR3 is 14 residues long. The DNA for the CDR3 is TGTGCCAGCAGCCCGGGACTCGGAACAGATACGCAGTATTTT. It yields the protein CASSPGLGTDTQYF.

This clone was seen a few times. V gene TRBV12-3 or TRBV12-4 combines with J gene TRBJ1-2; D gene uncertain. The V end was cut by 6 bases, the J end by 6 bases, with 14 bases between. This CDR3 is built from 13 residues. CDR3 nucleotide sequence: TGTGCCAGCAGCCGACAAGGGAGGAATGGCTACACCTTC. It is translated as CASSRQGRNGYTF.

The chain uses TRBV18 and TRBJ1-2; no firm D call. Germline V CDR1 and CDR2: KGHSH, LQKENI. The V end lost 3 bases, the J end lost 8 bases, and 16 bases lay between the germline ends. This CDR3 is built from 14 residues. CDR3 nucleotide sequence: TGTGCCAGCTCACCCTATCAGCGAGGGCACGGCTACACCTTC. Amino acid sequence: CASSPYQRGHGYTF.

The chain couples TRBV6-5 to TRBJ1-2; D perhaps matches TRBD1 (6 bases). Trimming cost V 6 bases and J 6 bases, with 14 bases left between them. The CDR3 covers 13 residues. From germline, CDR1 is MNHEY and CDR2 SVGAGI. The CDR3 loop reads CASRETGGDGYTF. The DNA of the CDR3 is TGTGCCAGCAGAGAGACAGGAGGTGATGGCTACACCTTC.

This rearrangement joins TRBV13 to TRBJ2-5; D possibly corresponds to TRBD2 (7 bases). With 3 bases removed from V and 4 bases from J, the gap between germline ends came to 9 bases. Per germline, CDR1 PRHDT and CDR2 FYEKMQ (reference sequence). The CDR3 covers 13 residues. Written as DNA, the CDR3 is TGTGCCAGCAGCTTGAGGGGGGGAGAGACCCAGTACTTC. This encodes CASSLRGGETQYF.

The chain combines TRBV5-4 with TRBJ2-7; unclear D gene. Germline V gene data show CDR1 as SGHNT and CDR2 as YYREEE (reference sequence). The V gene lost 5 bases and the J gene lost 2 bases, with 14 bases spanning the gap. This CDR3 region has 14 residues. The CDR3 spells CASSYPGSTYEQYF. CDR3 in DNA: TGTGCCAGCAGTTACCCGGGTTCAACCTACGAGCAGTACTTC.

J is TRBJ1-1 and V is TRBV19; D unresolved. Germline V lookup: CDR1 LNHDA, CDR2 SQIVND (reference sequence). The CDR3 totals 13 residues. Trimming removed 4 bases from V and 0 bases from J, with 6 bases in between. The CDR3 spells CASSSQLNTEAFF. The CDR3 nucleotides read TGTGCCAGTAGTAGTCAGTTGAACACTGAAGCTTTCTTT.

The chain uses TRBV5-4 and TRBJ1-4; tentatively, D is TRBD1 (6 bases). The CDR3 totals 14 residues. Germline lookup yields CDR1 SGHNT and CDR2 YYREEE (reference sequence). Trimming shortened V by 4 bases and J by 11 bases, and 18 bases separated the two germline ends. Here the CDR3 DNA reads TGTGCCAGCAGCCGATTCGGGGGGGCGCGTAAACTGTTTTTT. The encoded protein is CASSRFGGARKLFF.

CDR3 sequence reads: CASSPGTSGNNEQFF. The CDR3 nucleotides read TGTGCCAGCTCACCCGGGACTAGCGGAAACAATGAGCAGTTCTTC. The chain is built from TRBV18 and TRBJ2-1; 11 positions match TRBD2. After removal of 3 bases from V and 5 bases from J, the junction contained 3 bases not matched to a gene. The length of the CDR3 is 15 residues. Germline V gene lookup returns CDR1 KGHSH and CDR2 LQKENI. Full variable domain (outside the CDR3, taken from reference TRBV18 and TRBJ2-1): NAGVMQNPRHLVRRRGQEARLRCSPMKGHSHVYWYRQLPEEGLKFMVYLQKENIIDESGMPKERFSAEFPKEGPSILRIQQVVRGDSAAYFCASSPGTSGNNEQFFGPGTRLTVL.

Details on this clone: Within the sample, other DNA sequences also encode this same CDR3. This chain uses TRBV6-2 or TRBV6-3 with TRBJ2-2; D not resolved. Trimming stripped 6 bases from V and 4 bases from J, with 9 bases between. Germline loops: CDR1 MNHEY, CDR2 SVGEGT. This CDR3 is 13 amino acids long. CDR3 DNA: TGTGCCAGCAGCCCGCGAGGCACCGGGGAGCTGTTTTTT. Residues: CASSPRGTGELFF.

The chain couples TRBV7-2 to TRBJ2-4, with a tentative D call TRBD1 (6 bases). Looked up from germline, CDR1 is SGHTA and CDR2 is FQGNSA. The CDR3 has 18 residues. V was trimmed by 2 bases and J by 1 base, leaving 18 bases between them. The CDR3 region has the DNA TGTGCCAGCAGCTTACCGAGGGATTGGGGGCCGGCCAAAAACATTCAGTACTTC. Residues: CASSLPRDWGPAKNIQYF.

This chain connects TRBV6-1 to TRBJ2-1; weak D call: TRBD2 (5 bases). CDR3 length: 15 amino acids. V shed 2 bases and J shed 9 bases, with 17 bases lying between them. CDR1 and CDR2 from the germline V gene are MNHNS and SASEGT. The CDR3 reads CASSEMSLSGGEQFF. The CDR3 coding sequence is TGTGCCAGCAGTGAAATGAGCCTATCTGGAGGTGAGCAGTTCTTC.

The chain carries TRBV3-1 (or the pseudogene TRBV3-2) and TRBJ2-5; TRBD1 matches 9 bases. The CDR3 extends over 19 amino acids. V lost 3 bases and J lost 5; bases outside the gene matches: 19. CDR1 is LGHDT and CDR2 is YNNKEL in the germline V gene (reference sequence). The CDR3 is CASSHLLLVGNRGRETQYF. CDR3 in DNA: TGTGCCAGCAGCCACCTCCTCCTCGTGGGGAACAGGGGGCGTGAGACCCAGTACTTC.

V is TRBV24-1 and J is TRBJ1-5; TRBD1 matches at 9 bases. Looked up from germline, CDR1 is KGHDR and CDR2 is SFDVKD. The CDR3 has 16 amino acids. After removal of 4 bases from V and 3 bases from J, the junction contained 6 bases not matched to a gene. The CDR3 nucleotides read TGTGCCACCAGTGACTCTCGGACAGGGGACAATCAGCCCCAGCATTTT. Residues: CATSDSRTGDNQPQHF.

V usage is TRBV5-6 and J usage is TRBJ2-7; 9 bases are a match to TRBD1. V dropped 3 bases and J dropped 3; count of bases not matched to a gene: 1. The CDR3 contains 13 residues. In germline, CDR1 is SGHDT, CDR2 YYEEEE. The CDR3 DNA is TGTGCCAGCAGCTGGGGACAGGGCTACGAGCAGTACTTC. This codes for CASSWGQGYEQYF.

This chain joins TRBV28 and TRBJ1-2; D is undetermined. The CDR3 contains 15 residues. V lost 5 bases, J lost 3 bases, and 16 bases lay in between. In germline, CDR1 is MDHEN, CDR2 SYDVKM. The CDR3 sequence is CASSPLGRRDYGYTF. DNA for the CDR3: TGTGCCAGCAGTCCCCTGGGGAGGAGGGACTATGGCTACACCTTC.

The chain carries TRBV7-3 and TRBJ2-7; the D gene is possibly TRBD1 (6 bases). The V and J ends lost 3 bases and 5 bases respectively, with 11 bases between them. Germline V gives CDR1 SGHTA, CDR2 FQGTGA. The CDR3 runs to 13 residues. For the CDR3, the DNA is TGTGCCAGCAGCTTTTCTGCAGGGGACGAGCAGTACTTC. Translation: CASSFSAGDEQYF.

The genes are TRBV19 and TRBJ2-7; 9 nucleotides match TRBD1. V shed 6 bases, J shed 3 bases, and the junction held 6 bases outside the gene matches. The CDR3 has 14 amino acids. CDR1 and CDR2 from the germline V gene are LNHDA and SQIVND (reference sequence). The CDR3 loop is CASSPTGGRYEQYF. The DNA of the CDR3 is TGTGCCAGTAGCCCGACAGGGGGACGCTACGAGCAGTACTTC.

The CDR3 coding sequence is TGCGCCAGCAGTCAATGGGCCCGGGGTCAGCCCCAGCATTTT. Its translation: CASSQWARGQPQHF. The chain is built from TRBV23-1 and TRBJ1-5; D is unclear. TRBV23-1 is treated as an ORF (open reading frame) with a function not yet certain. The CDR3 covers 14 residues. V was trimmed by 1 base and J by 6 bases, leaving 10 bases between them.

The chain links TRBV9 to TRBJ2-5; D may be TRBD2 (5 bases). There are 16 residues in the CDR3. Trimming removed 0 bases at V and 2 bases at J, with 14 bases between. The germline CDR1 and CDR2 sequences are SGDLS and YYNGEE. The CDR3 DNA reads TGTGCCAGCAGCGTAGCAGCCTTCGGGGTGCAAGAGACCCAGTACTTC. Its translation is CASSVAAFGVQETQYF.

The gene calls are TRBV7-3 and TRBJ2-1; 12 bases are a match to TRBD2. Losses at the gene ends were 1 base for V and 8 bases for J; bases not matched to a gene: 3. The germline CDR1 and CDR2 sequences are SGHTA and FQGTGA. This CDR3 is 15 amino acids long. The CDR3 DNA reads TGTGCCAGCAGCTTAAGACTAGCGGGAGTCGATGAGCAGTTCTTC. This translates into CASSLRLAGVDEQFF. Using reference TRBV7-3 and TRBJ2-1 for the parts outside the CDR3, the full variable domain is GAGVSQTPSNKVTEKGKYVELRCDPISGHTALYWYRQSLGQGPEFLIYFQGTGAADDSGLPNDRFFAVRPEGSVSTLKIQRTERGDSAVYLCASSLRLAGVDEQFFGPGTRLTVL.

This clone occurred a few times. The chain combines TRBV20-1 with TRBJ2-6; D not resolved. This CDR3 is 15 amino acids long. Germline V gene lookup returns CDR1 DFQATT and CDR2 SNEGSKA (reference sequence). The V and J ends lost 3 bases and 0 bases respectively, with 9 bases between them. CDR3: CSASEYSSGANVLTF. In DNA, the CDR3 is TGCAGTGCTAGTGAATATTCCTCTGGGGCCAACGTCCTGACTTTC.

V and J are TRBV19 and TRBJ1-5; possibly TRBD1 for D (5 bases). CDR1 LNHDA and CDR2 SQIVND come from the germline V gene (reference sequence). CDR3 size: 13 residues. Trimming shortened V by 10 bases and J by 4 bases, and 14 bases separated the two germline ends. For the CDR3, the DNA is TGTGCCACCGACCCCGGGGGGAATCAGCCCCAGCATTTT. Translated: CATDPGGNQPQHF.

This chain joins TRBV5-5 and TRBJ2-7; unclear D gene. CDR1 SGHKS and CDR2 YYEKEE come from the germline V gene (reference sequence). The CDR3 sequence is 13 residues long. The V and J ends lost 6 bases and 0 bases respectively, with 10 bases between them. Here the CDR3 reads CASTVGNSYEQYF. The CDR3 nucleotides are TGTGCCAGCACCGTTGGCAACTCCTACGAGCAGTACTTC. The full variable domain, its missing parts supplied by reference TRBV5-5 and TRBJ2-7, is DAGVTQSPTHLIKTRGQQVTLRCSPISGHKSVSWYQQVLGQGPQFIFQYYEKEERGRGNFPDRFSARQFPNYSSELNVNALLLGDSALYLCASTVGNSYEQYFGPGTRLTVT.